The 27 T cell receptor beta chains below were found in one sample sequenced in a study of shared clonotypes between healthy human individuals. Assay used: immunoSEQ multiplex PCR; TCRdb lists only in-frame clones, some missing. This table holds around 980,000 clones, approximately 78% found once. Material: memory CD4+ T cells from PBMCs. Subset here: CD45RA-negative fraction. The source is a man between 18 and 35 years old in good health. Some clones in this sample may be carry-over from other donors' samples.

This chain uses TRBV27 with TRBJ2-7; D gene ambiguous. Germline lookup yields CDR1 MNHEY and CDR2 SMNVEV (reference sequence). Deletions cut 5 bases from V and 0 bases from J, with 14 bases between. This CDR3 is 15 amino acids long. In DNA form, the CDR3 reads TGTGCCAGCAGTCTGCTCCATTCGAGCTCCTACGAGCAGTACTTC. Amino acids: CASSLLHSSSYEQYF.

V and J are TRBV2 and TRBJ2-5, with 7 bases matching TRBD2. V gave up 10 bases and J gave up 5 bases; unmatched junction bases: 10. Germline-derived CDR1 and CDR2 are SNHLY and FYNNEI. There are 13 residues in the CDR3. DNA for the CDR3: TGTGCCATTCAGCGGGGTCCCGCCGAGACCCAGTACTTC. Its protein is CAIQRGPAETQYF.

The sample holds one count of this clone. The CDR3 sequence is CASSAGSSYEQYF. CDR3 DNA: TGTGCCAGCAGTGCAGGAAGCTCCTACGAGCAGTACTTC. The genes are TRBV28 and TRBJ2-7; D is undetermined. V lost 5 bases and J 0 bases, leaving 8 bases between the germline ends. CDR1 MDHEN and CDR2 SYDVKM come from the germline V gene. CDR3 size: 13 residues.

This clone was counted a few times. The V gene is TRBV10-1, the J gene TRBJ2-5; TRBD1 is a possible D gene (6 bases). Germline V gene sequence: CDR1 WNHNN, CDR2 SYGVQD (reference sequence). CDR3 length: 14 amino acids. V was trimmed by 0 bases and J by 4 bases, leaving 9 bases between them. CDR3 sequence reads: CASSESGRGETQYF. The CDR3 DNA reads TGCGCCAGCAGTGAGTCGGGCAGGGGAGAGACCCAGTACTTC.

To note about this clone: A far larger clone is only one base removed, so a read error is likely. CDR3 nucleotides: TGCAGTGCCTCAGGGTACGAGCAGTACTTC. The encoded protein is CSASGYEQYF. The chain uses TRBV20-1 and TRBJ2-7, with D possibly TRBD1 on 5 matching bases. This CDR3 region has 10 residues. Germline V CDR1 and CDR2: DFQATT, SNEGSKA (reference sequence). The ends were cut back, 6 bases at V and 4 bases at J, with 7 bases in the middle.

The genes are TRBV28 and TRBJ1-6; perhaps TRBD1 as D (6 bases). Trimming removed 6 bases from V and 5 bases from J, with 14 bases in between. The CDR3 contains 15 residues. Germline CDR1 reads MDHEN; CDR2 reads SYDVKM. In DNA, the CDR3 is TGTGCCAGCAGCAAACAGGACAGAGATAATTCACCCCTCCACTTT. Protein sequence: CASSKQDRDNSPLHF.

The rearrangement links TRBV7-6 to TRBJ2-7; the match to TRBD1 covers 9 bases. The CDR3 loop spans 15 amino acids. Germline lookup yields CDR1 SGHVS and CDR2 FNYEAQ. With V trimmed by 1 base and J by 3 bases, 4 bases remained unmatched. The CDR3 region is CASSLGGTGYYEQYF. The DNA of the CDR3 is TGTGCCAGCAGCTTAGGAGGGACAGGGTACTACGAGCAGTACTTC.

The genes are TRBV4-1 and TRBJ2-7; 9 bases agree with TRBD2. CDR1 MGHRA and CDR2 YSYEKL come from the germline V gene. The ends lost 5 bases at V and 4 bases at J; junction bases unmatched: 6. CDR3 length: 14 residues. The CDR3 DNA is TGCGCCAGCAGCGATAGCGGGAGTCGGTACGAGCAGTACTTC. This sequence encodes CASSDSGSRYEQYF.

The genes are TRBV2 and TRBJ1-3; D remains unclear. The germline V gene encodes CDR1 SNHLY and CDR2 FYNNEI. Trimming stripped 6 bases from V and 0 bases from J, with 9 bases between. The CDR3 totals 14 residues. This CDR3 is CASRPSVSGNTIYF. The DNA for the CDR3 is TGTGCCAGCAGGCCATCCGTCTCTGGAAACACCATATATTTT.

The J gene is TRBJ2-1, the V gene TRBV29-1, with TRBD2 identical over 14 bases. The germline CDR1 and CDR2 sequences are SQVTM and ANQGSEA. The CDR3 totals 14 residues. Trimming at V came to 8 bases and at J to 10 bases, leaving 10 bases not matched to a gene. The CDR3 loop is CSSSPTSGGEEQFF. CDR3 coding DNA: TGCAGCTCCTCCCCGACTAGCGGGGGGGAGGAGCAGTTCTTC.

The V call is TRBV28, the J call TRBJ2-3; maybe TRBD2 (6 bases). CDR1 is MDHEN and CDR2 is SYDVKM in the germline V gene. The CDR3 covers 13 residues. Trimming stripped 7 bases from V and 3 bases from J, with 11 bases between. CDR3: CASTEGPTDTQYF. CDR3 bases: TGTGCCAGCACGGAGGGCCCAACAGATACGCAGTATTTT.

Note on this clone: This specimen includes other DNA sequences encoding the same CDR3. V gene TRBV5-4 combines with J gene TRBJ2-5, with a weak D call TRBD2 (6 bases). Germline V gene sequence: CDR1 SGHNT, CDR2 YYREEE (reference sequence). This CDR3 contains 14 residues. V lost 2 bases and J 4 bases, leaving 12 bases between the germline ends. The DNA for the CDR3 is TGTGCCAGCAGCTTAACGGGAGCGGGAGAGACCCAGTACTTC. It translates to CASSLTGAGETQYF.

J is TRBJ2-5 and V is TRBV29-1; 11 nucleotides agree with TRBD2. This CDR3 comprises 15 residues. Trimming at V came to 7 bases and at J to 4 bases, leaving 11 bases not matched to a gene. The germline gives CDR1 SQVTM, CDR2 ANQGSEA. CDR3 DNA sequence: TGCAGCGCCTCGACTAGCGGGACCCAGGGAGAGACCCAGTACTTC. As protein: CSASTSGTQGETQYF.

The chain is built from TRBV18 and TRBJ1-5; TRBD1 might be the D (6 bases). V lost 4 bases and J lost 3, with 16 bases in between. The CDR3 spans 16 residues. Germline CDR1 is KGHSH and CDR2 is LQKENI. The CDR3 loop reads CASSQYSGGNNQPQHF. CDR3 sequence (DNA): TGTGCCAGCTCACAATACAGCGGGGGCAACAATCAGCCCCAGCATTTT.

The gene calls are TRBV11-3 and TRBJ2-1, with 9 positions matching TRBD2. The J segment lost 3 bases and the V segment lost 0 bases, leaving 6 bases of the junction unmatched. Per germline, CDR1 SGHNT and CDR2 YENEEA. This CDR3 has 17 amino acids. As DNA, the CDR3 is TGTGCCAGCAGCTTAGAAGTTAGCGGGAGACTCTACAATGAGCAGTTCTTC. Translating it yields CASSLEVSGRLYNEQFF.

V gene TRBV18 combines with J gene TRBJ1-5; TRBD1 might be the D (6 bases). The CDR3 runs 15 residues. V was pared by 5 bases and J by 5 bases, with 16 bases between. In germline, CDR1 is KGHSH, CDR2 LQKENI. The CDR3: CASSSQGTGDQPQHF. CDR3 in DNA: TGTGCCAGCTCATCTCAGGGGACGGGGGATCAGCCCCAGCATTTT.

The rearrangement uses TRBV9 and TRBJ2-1; TRBD2 aligns across 8 bases. CDR3 length: 15 amino acids. Trimming removed 4 bases from V and 7 bases from J; junction bases left unmatched: 10. Germline values: CDR1 SGDLS, CDR2 YYNGEE. Written as DNA, the CDR3 is TGTGCCAGCAGCTTCAAAGCGGGAGCCCTGAATGAGCAGTTCTTC. As protein: CASSFKAGALNEQFF.

Many counts were recorded for this clone. The chain is built from TRBV9 and TRBJ2-3; tentative D call: TRBD2 (6 bases). Germline V gene sequence: CDR1 SGDLS, CDR2 YYNGEE. The CDR3 sequence is 14 residues long. V gave up 4 bases and J gave up 2 bases, with 11 bases separating them. The DNA for the CDR3 is TGTGCCAGCAGCCCGGGAGTTACCACAGATACGCAGTATTTT. This codes for CASSPGVTTDTQYF.

The chain couples TRBV6-5 to TRBJ2-1; 8 bases agree with TRBD2. Per germline, CDR1 MNHEY and CDR2 SVGAGI. V shed 9 bases, J shed 16 bases, and the junction held 11 bases outside the gene matches. The CDR3 totals 11 residues. CDR3 residues: CASANAGGSFF. Here the CDR3 DNA reads TGTGCCAGTGCCAACGCGGGAGGATCTTTCTTC.

The chain links TRBV5-5 to TRBJ2-7; D not certain. V dropped 0 bases and J dropped 6 bases, with 10 bases sitting between them. The CDR3 sequence is 13 residues long. In germline, CDR1 is SGHKS, CDR2 YYEKEE (reference sequence). The CDR3 DNA sequence: TGTGCCAGCAGCTTGGACGTTTTCTCCGAGCAGTACTTC. Translation: CASSLDVFSEQYF.

The V gene is TRBV18, the J gene TRBJ1-2; tentatively, D is TRBD1 (5 bases). The V and J ends lost 6 bases and 0 bases respectively, with 17 bases between them. The germline V gene encodes CDR1 KGHSH and CDR2 LQKENI. The CDR3 is made up of 16 amino acids. The CDR3 DNA is TGTGCCAGCTCGCGAGGCGGGGGGATTTCTAACTATGGCTACACCTTC. The encoded protein is CASSRGGGISNYGYTF.

V and J are TRBV5-4 and TRBJ2-5, with 11 bases fitting TRBD2. This CDR3 region has 15 residues. The junction had 4 bases not matched to a gene; V was cut back by 4 bases and J by 2 bases. The germline V gene has CDR1 SGHNT and CDR2 YYREEE (reference sequence). The CDR3 DNA is TGTGCCAGCAGCACCTGGACTAGCGGGCAAGAGACCCAGTACTTC. Its translation is CASSTWTSGQETQYF.

This chain connects TRBV30 to TRBJ2-5; possibly TRBD2 for D (5 bases). Germline V gene lookup returns CDR1 GTSNPN and CDR2 SVGIG (reference sequence). The CDR3 totals 12 residues. The CDR3 region is CASSGGEETQYF. DNA of the CDR3: TGTGCTTCCTCCGGAGGTGAAGAGACCCAGTACTTC.

The chain has TRBV14 and TRBJ2-7; 9 nucleotides align to TRBD2. Germline assignment: CDR1 SGHDN and CDR2 FVKESK. This CDR3 spans 14 amino acids. Unmatched junction bases numbered 4, after V lost 3 bases and J lost 4 bases. The CDR3 DNA sequence: TGTGCCAGCAGCCAGGGACTAGCAGTGTACGAGCAGTACTTC. Encoded protein: CASSQGLAVYEQYF. Complete variable domain (other parts from reference TRBV14 and TRBJ2-7): EAGVTQFPSHSVIEKGQTVTLRCDPISGHDNLYWYRRVMGKEIKFLLHFVKESKQDESGMPNNRFLAERTGGTYSTLKVQPAELEDSGVYFCASSQGLAVYEQYFGPGTRLTVT.

The rearrangement links TRBV30 to TRBJ1-5; TRBD1 aligns across 7 bases. Per germline, CDR1 GTSNPN and CDR2 SVGIG (reference sequence). The CDR3 loop spans 12 amino acids. J lost 4 bases, V lost 7 bases, and 4 bases had no gene match. The CDR3 loop reads CASQGQNQPQHF. As DNA, the CDR3 is TGTGCCTCACAGGGGCAGAATCAGCCCCAGCATTTT.

This clone was picked up a small number of times. CDR3 DNA: TGTGCCAGCAGCCAAGGACTAGCGGAGACCTACGAGCAGTACTTC. This gives the protein CASSQGLAETYEQYF. This chain links TRBV7-2 with TRBJ2-7, with 10 bases that match TRBD2. Unmatched junction bases numbered 6, after V lost 5 bases and J lost 2 bases. CDR3 size: 15 residues. CDR1 SGHTA and CDR2 FQGNSA come from the germline V gene.

The genes are TRBV11-2 and TRBJ2-5; D assignment may be TRBD1 or TRBD2 (5 bases each). Germline V gene data show CDR1 as SGHAT and CDR2 as FQNNGV. Between the trimmed V and J ends, which lost 6 bases and 0 bases, there was a span of 8 bases. The CDR3 has 13 amino acids. The CDR3 DNA is TGTGCCAGCAGGGGACCAGACCAAGAGACCCAGTACTTC. Residues: CASRGPDQETQYF.